The rows below give T cell receptor beta chains drawn from one sample of a study of blood T cell repertoires in COVID-19. Assay: immunoSEQ multiplex PCR; the TCRdb copy retains only in-frame clones and omits some. Of approximately 360,000 clones in the sample, more than 75% are singletons; the top ten hold about 0.89%. What was sequenced was PBMCs or T cells enriched from blood (not recorded which). The receptors originated from a woman aged 25 to 39 with acute COVID-19. Each CDR3 is given with its conserved first and last residue. The order of the fields is D gene, J gene, V gene, clone size, CDR3 DNA, CDR3 protein. The D gene is left open where the match is weak. Only some rows state a clone size, as once, few, many or a class for expanded clones.

NA | TRBJ1-1 | TRBV7-2 | NA | TGTGCCAGCAGCCATACAGGAACTGAAGCTTTCTTT | CASSHTGTEAFF
NA | TRBJ2-1 | TRBV18 | NA | TGTGCCAGCTCACCCGGCAGGGGCTCCTACAATGAGCAGTTCTTC | CASSPGRGSYNEQFF
TRBD1 | TRBJ1-1 | TRBV19 | NA | TGTGCCAGTAGTATACAGGGGGCGATCCGTGAAGCTTTCTTT | CASSIQGAIREAFF
NA | TRBJ1-4 | TRBV14 | NA | TGTGCCAGCAGCCCAACATTGAAAACTAATGAAAAACTGTTTTTT | CASSPTLKTNEKLFF
NA | TRBJ1-1 | TRBV11-2 | NA | TGTGCCAGCAGCTACCAGGCTGCAAGCACTGAAGCTTTCTTT | CASSYQAASTEAFF
TRBD1 | TRBJ2-7 | TRBV7-3 | once | TGTGCCAGCAGCCCGGGACAGACCTACGAGCAGTACTTC | CASSPGQTYEQYF
NA | TRBJ1-1 | TRBV4-1 | NA | TGCGCCAGCAGCCAAGACCCAGCAGGGAACACTGAAGCTTTCTTT | CASSQDPAGNTEAFF
TRBD1 | TRBJ2-7 | TRBV6-1 | NA | TGTGCCAGCAGTGAAAGGTGGACAGGGACCTACGAGCAGTACTTC | CASSERWTGTYEQYF
NA | TRBJ1-2 | TRBV5-4 | NA | TGTGCCAGCAGCATTGACAGGAACTATGGCTACACCTTC | CASSIDRNYGYTF
NA | TRBJ1-1 | TRBV7-2 | NA | TGTGCCAGCAGCTTAGTCTCGGCTCGCAGGGCGGGGAGGGACACTGAAGCTTTCTTT | CASSLVSARRAGRDTEAFF
NA | TRBJ1-1 | TRBV10-3 | NA | TGTGCCATCAGCGAGACAGGTTTCACTGAAGCTTTCTTT | CAISETGFTEAFF
NA | TRBJ2-5 | TRBV4-1 | NA | TGCGCCAGCAGCCAACAGATCCGCCAAGAGACCCAGTACTTC | CASSQQIRQETQYF
NA | TRBJ2-5 | TRBV7-2 | NA | TGTGCCAGCAGCTTAGCCGGACAGCTGCAAGAGACCCAGTACTTC | CASSLAGQLQETQYF
NA | TRBJ1-3 | TRBV7-8 | NA | TGTGCCAGCAGCTTAGAGCCGGGACACGGAAACACCATATATTTT | CASSLEPGHGNTIYF
TRBD1 | TRBJ1-1 | TRBV18 | NA | TGTGCCAGCTCACCACTAGGTGCAGGGGGAAAACATACTGAAGCTTTCTTT | CASSPLGAGGKHTEAFF
TRBD1 | TRBJ1-4 | TRBV6-5 | once | TGTGCCAGCAGGCCGGGACAGGCGGATGAAAAACTGTTTTTT | CASRPGQADEKLFF
NA | TRBJ2-2 | TRBV10-1 | NA | TGCGCCAGCAGTGAGTCGAGACAGGCGAACACCGGGGAGCTGTTTTTT | CASSESRQANTGELFF
TRBD2 | TRBJ2-3 | TRBV9 | NA | TGTGCCAGCAGCGTAGAGGGGCGGGGGGGTTCAGATACGCAGTATTTT | CASSVEGRGGSDTQYF
NA | TRBJ2-7 | TRBV2 | NA | TGTGCCAGCAGTGAAACGGCCCTAGGGCAGTACTTC | CASSETALGQYF
TRBD2 | TRBJ2-1 | TRBV6-2/TRBV6-3 | NA | TGTGCCAGCAGTTACGTCTTAGCGGGGGGGCTCTACAATGAGCAGTTCTTC | CASSYVLAGGLYNEQFF
TRBD1 | TRBJ1-2 | TRBV7-9 | NA | TGTGCCAGCAGCTTAGTCAGTAAGGGGGCCCTCCCTCTCGCCTTC | CASSLVSKGALPLAF
NA | TRBJ2-1 | TRBV6-5 | NA | TGTGCCAGCGGTACAGGCTCCTACAATGAGCAGTTCTTC | CASGTGSYNEQFF
NA | TRBJ1-1 | TRBV7-2 | NA | TGTGCCAGCAGAGTAGGTCCCGACCAGGGTGAAGCTTTCTTT | CASRVGPDQGEAFF
TRBD2 | TRBJ2-7 | TRBV20-1 | NA | TGCAGTGCTGTGGGGGGGGTCGAGCAGTACTTC | CSAVGGVEQYF
NA | TRBJ1-4 | TRBV18 | NA | TGTGCCAGCTCACCCCGGGCTAATGAAAAACTGTTTTTT | CASSPRANEKLFF
TRBD1 | TRBJ1-1 | TRBV4-1 | NA | TGCGCCAGCAGCCAAGGGATCAGGGGGACTGAAGCTTTCTTT | CASSQGIRGTEAFF
NA | TRBJ1-5 | TRBV19 | NA | TGTGCCAGTAGTATTCGGGGGGCCCGATATAGCAATCAGCCCCAGCATTTT | CASSIRGARYSNQPQHF
NA | TRBJ1-1 | TRBV9 | NA | TGTGCCAGCAGCGTAGCTCCGGCAGGGCCTGGGGACACTGAAGCTTTCTTT | CASSVAPAGPGDTEAFF
TRBD2 | TRBJ2-3 | TRBV7-2 | NA | TGTGCCAGCAGCTTAGCTAGCGGGGTCACAGATACGCAGTATTTT | CASSLASGVTDTQYF